Listed below are T cell receptor beta chains from one sample, sequenced in a study of T cells after posttransplantation cyclophosphamide. Sequencing was performed with immunoSEQ multiplex PCR; in TCRdb, only in-frame clones are kept and a portion is missing. The sample consists of about 16,000 clones, over 75% of them appearing once. Sample: PBMCs, taken after an allogeneic stem cell transplant with a calcineurin inhibitor and methotrexate. The source is a male patient between 45 and 60 years old who received an allogeneic stem cell transplant from an unrelated donor, was CMV-positive, and had chronic GVHD only. Some T cells may have come from the graft donor. Each CDR3 is given without its conserved first and last residue.

j_call: TRBJ2-1; v_call: TRBV7-2; cdr3_aa: ASGRAAGEFKF
j_call: TRBJ2-7; v_call: TRBV5-4; cdr3_aa: ASSLDYNSYEQY
j_call: TRBJ1-1; v_call: TRBV19; cdr3_aa: ASLQGRKAF
j_call: TRBJ2-1; v_call: TRBV5-4; cdr3_aa: ASSLGGLLALDNEQF
j_call: TRBJ2-7; v_call: TRBV25-1; cdr3_aa: ASSWGDEQY
j_call: TRBJ1-2; v_call: TRBV7-3; cdr3_aa: ASSPDTDYGYT
j_call: TRBJ1-1; v_call: TRBV5-5; cdr3_aa: ASRGTDREG
j_call: TRBJ2-6; v_call: TRBV28; cdr3_aa: ASSLLAEGSSGANVLT
j_call: TRBJ2-1; v_call: TRBV11-2; cdr3_aa: ASSLVSTQQF
j_call: TRBJ2-1; v_call: TRBV7-2; cdr3_aa: ASSFQRGNNEQF
j_call: TRBJ2-5; v_call: TRBV4-1; cdr3_aa: ASSRLGLAEETQY
j_call: TRBJ1-2; v_call: TRBV2; cdr3_aa: ASTTGGLNYGYT
j_call: TRBJ1-4; v_call: TRBV19; cdr3_aa: ASSYGEGNEKLF
j_call: TRBJ2-1; v_call: TRBV19; cdr3_aa: ASSSGEGYNEQF
j_call: TRBJ2-3; v_call: TRBV9; cdr3_aa: ASSGLGLAATDTQY
j_call: TRBJ2-7; v_call: TRBV7-9; cdr3_aa: ASRPGTGLYEQY